This is a list of T cell receptor beta chains from one sample in a study of blood T cell repertoires in COVID-19. The data were produced by immunoSEQ multiplex PCR, yet TCRdb's version contains in-frame clones alone and is incomplete. The sample consists of more than 300,000 clones, around 90% of them appearing once. The sample was peripheral blood. These receptor sequences come from a man aged 18-30 years who had recovered from COVID-19. The CDR3 runs from the conserved cysteine through the conserved F or W. A D gene is named only where the DNA matches it firmly. Clone size appears in some rows only: once, few, many, or a class for an expanded clone.

d_call: TRBD2; j_call: TRBJ2-4; clone_size: .; v_call: TRBV18; cdr3_nt: TGTGCCAGCTCACCATCCGTTCTAGCGGGAGTTAACATTCAGTACTTC; cdr3_aa: CASSPSVLAGVNIQYF
d_call: .; j_call: TRBJ2-7; clone_size: .; v_call: TRBV6-5; cdr3_nt: TGTGCCAGCAGTTCTGGCGGGGCTGATTGGGAGCAGTACTTC; cdr3_aa: CASSSGGADWEQYF
d_call: TRBD1; j_call: TRBJ1-5; clone_size: .; v_call: TRBV7-9; cdr3_nt: TGTGCCAGTTCATCAACAGGGGAGAGGCAGCCCCAGCATTTT; cdr3_aa: CASSSTGERQPQHF
d_call: TRBD1; j_call: TRBJ2-7; clone_size: .; v_call: TRBV5-1; cdr3_nt: TGCGCCAGCAGCCTCGGGACAGAAACCTACGAGCAGTACTTC; cdr3_aa: CASSLGTETYEQYF
d_call: .; j_call: TRBJ1-1; clone_size: many; v_call: TRBV6-4; cdr3_nt: TGTGCCAGCAGCTACTCGGGGGGCACTGAAGCTTTCTTT; cdr3_aa: CASSYSGGTEAFF
d_call: .; j_call: TRBJ1-2; clone_size: .; v_call: TRBV7-9; cdr3_nt: TGTGCCAGCAGCTTAAACAGAGCAAACTATGGCTACACCTTC; cdr3_aa: CASSLNRANYGYTF
d_call: .; j_call: TRBJ2-2; clone_size: .; v_call: TRBV7-2; cdr3_nt: TGTGCCAGCAGCTTAATCAGGGCCACCGGGGAGCTGTTTTTT; cdr3_aa: CASSLIRATGELFF
d_call: TRBD1; j_call: TRBJ2-2; clone_size: once; v_call: TRBV10-3; cdr3_nt: TGTGCCATCAGTGAGTCGATACAGGGGGCTTTCGGGGAGCTGTTTTTT; cdr3_aa: CAISESIQGAFGELFF
d_call: .; j_call: TRBJ1-2; clone_size: .; v_call: TRBV4-2; cdr3_nt: TGTGCCAGCAGCCAAGGAGGAGGGGAATCTGGCTACACCTTC; cdr3_aa: CASSQGGGESGYTF
d_call: TRBD2; j_call: TRBJ2-1; clone_size: .; v_call: TRBV9; cdr3_nt: TGTGCCAGCAGCGCCCGGGGGGATGAGCAGTTCTTC; cdr3_aa: CASSARGDEQFF
d_call: TRBD1; j_call: TRBJ1-2; clone_size: .; v_call: TRBV19; cdr3_nt: TGTGCCAGTAGCCCAAATCCGGGACAGGACCACTATGGCTACACCTTC; cdr3_aa: CASSPNPGQDHYGYTF
d_call: .; j_call: TRBJ1-5; clone_size: .; v_call: TRBV7-9; cdr3_nt: TGTGCCAGCAGCTTAGGTTTAGGGGAGGGCAATCAGCCCCAGCATTTT; cdr3_aa: CASSLGLGEGNQPQHF
d_call: TRBD1; j_call: TRBJ2-3; clone_size: .; v_call: TRBV13; cdr3_nt: TGTGCCAGCAGCCCTACAGGGGATTCGGATACGCAGTATTTT; cdr3_aa: CASSPTGDSDTQYF
d_call: TRBD2; j_call: TRBJ2-3; clone_size: .; v_call: TRBV6-2/TRBV6-3; cdr3_nt: TGTGCCAGCAGTTACTCCTTCAGCGGGGGGGCCGCAGATACGCAGTATTTT; cdr3_aa: CASSYSFSGGAADTQYF
d_call: .; j_call: TRBJ1-3; clone_size: .; v_call: TRBV5-1; cdr3_nt: TGCGCCAGCAGCTTGGATCCCCAGGTGGGCGGAAACACCATATATTTT; cdr3_aa: CASSLDPQVGGNTIYF
d_call: TRBD2; j_call: TRBJ2-7; clone_size: .; v_call: TRBV6-5; cdr3_nt: TGTGCCAGCAGCAGGGGACTAGCCCTCTACGAGCAGTACTTC; cdr3_aa: CASSRGLALYEQYF
d_call: TRBD1; j_call: TRBJ1-2; clone_size: .; v_call: TRBV18; cdr3_nt: TGTGCCAGCTCACCACAGACAGGGGGCAGCTATGGCTACACCTTC; cdr3_aa: CASSPQTGGSYGYTF
d_call: .; j_call: TRBJ1-1; clone_size: .; v_call: TRBV6-5; cdr3_nt: TGTGCCAGCAGTTCCCTATCCGCAGGGAACACTGAAGCTTTCTTT; cdr3_aa: CASSSLSAGNTEAFF
d_call: .; j_call: TRBJ2-4; clone_size: .; v_call: TRBV18; cdr3_nt: TGTGCCAGCTCACCACCGGGAGAGGGCCTAGCCAAAAACATTCAGTACTTC; cdr3_aa: CASSPPGEGLAKNIQYF
d_call: TRBD1; j_call: TRBJ1-2; clone_size: .; v_call: TRBV12-3/TRBV12-4; cdr3_nt: TGTGCCAGCAGACCCGGACAGGTCGGAGGCTACACCTTC; cdr3_aa: CASRPGQVGGYTF
d_call: .; j_call: TRBJ2-5; clone_size: few; v_call: TRBV3-1/TRBV3-2; cdr3_nt: TGTGCCAGCAGCCAACAGGACAGCGGCCGAGGGACCCAGTACTTC; cdr3_aa: CASSQQDSGRGTQYF
d_call: .; j_call: TRBJ1-5; clone_size: few; v_call: TRBV4-1; cdr3_nt: TGCGCCAGCAGCCAAGAAGGCAGAGGCGGGAATCAGCCCCAGCATTTT; cdr3_aa: CASSQEGRGGNQPQHF
d_call: TRBD1; j_call: TRBJ2-2; clone_size: .; v_call: TRBV28; cdr3_nt: TGTGCCAGCAGTTTTCCTTCAGGGGGCGCGGGGGAGCTGTTTTTT; cdr3_aa: CASSFPSGGAGELFF
d_call: TRBD1; j_call: TRBJ1-5; clone_size: .; v_call: TRBV2; cdr3_nt: TGTGCCAGCAGTGCGGACAGGGGCAATCAGCCCCAGCATTTT; cdr3_aa: CASSADRGNQPQHF
d_call: .; j_call: TRBJ1-5; clone_size: once; v_call: TRBV27; cdr3_nt: TGTGCCAGCAGTTTATTCTACCTTCAGCCCCAGCATTTT; cdr3_aa: CASSLFYLQPQHF
d_call: .; j_call: TRBJ2-3; clone_size: once; v_call: TRBV12-2; cdr3_nt: TGTGCAAGTCGCTCGGGGACTAGCGGGGAACCCTATACGCAGTATTTT; cdr3_aa: CASRSGTSGEPYTQYF
d_call: TRBD1; j_call: TRBJ2-3; clone_size: .; v_call: TRBV5-1; cdr3_nt: TGCGCCAGCAGCTCACCGACAGGGGGCATTGGCACAGATACGCAGTATTTT; cdr3_aa: CASSSPTGGIGTDTQYF
d_call: TRBD1; j_call: TRBJ2-1; clone_size: .; v_call: TRBV27; cdr3_nt: TGTGCCAGCAGTTTGATCGGACAGGGGTCCTACAATGAGCAGTTCTTC; cdr3_aa: CASSLIGQGSYNEQFF
d_call: TRBD2; j_call: TRBJ2-7; clone_size: once; v_call: TRBV27; cdr3_nt: TGTGCCAGCAGTCTAGCGGGTACCATCTCCTACGAGCAGTACTTC; cdr3_aa: CASSLAGTISYEQYF
d_call: TRBD1; j_call: TRBJ2-1; clone_size: .; v_call: TRBV5-8; cdr3_nt: TGTGCCAGCAGCCTAGAGACAGGGCCCGAGCAGTTCTTC; cdr3_aa: CASSLETGPEQFF
d_call: .; j_call: TRBJ2-7; clone_size: few; v_call: TRBV7-2; cdr3_nt: TGTGCCAGCAGCTCAACGACAGTCTCCTACGAGCAGTACTTC; cdr3_aa: CASSSTTVSYEQYF
d_call: .; j_call: TRBJ2-7; clone_size: .; v_call: TRBV21-1; cdr3_nt: TGTGCCAGCGCTCGGGAGGGCCGCTATCTCTACGAGCAGTACTTC; cdr3_aa: CASAREGRYLYEQYF
d_call: .; j_call: TRBJ1-1; clone_size: few; v_call: TRBV5-1; cdr3_nt: TGCGCCAGCAGCTTGTCGGGGGGTGTCACTGAAGCTTTCTTT; cdr3_aa: CASSLSGGVTEAFF
d_call: TRBD1; j_call: TRBJ2-7; clone_size: .; v_call: TRBV11-2; cdr3_nt: TGTGCCAGCAGCTTGGACAGGATTTCCTACGAGCAGTACTTC; cdr3_aa: CASSLDRISYEQYF
d_call: .; j_call: TRBJ2-3; clone_size: .; v_call: TRBV5-1; cdr3_nt: TGCGCCAGCAGGGTTGGGACTACAGGGCGCGTGGATACGCAGTATTTT; cdr3_aa: CASRVGTTGRVDTQYF
d_call: TRBD1; j_call: TRBJ1-1; clone_size: .; v_call: TRBV5-8; cdr3_nt: TGTGCCAGCAGCCGGTTCCCACAGGGGGCGGAAGCTTTCTTT; cdr3_aa: CASSRFPQGAEAFF
d_call: TRBD1; j_call: TRBJ2-7; clone_size: .; v_call: TRBV27; cdr3_nt: TGTGCCAGCAGTTTAGGACAGGCGACCTACGAGCAGTACTTC; cdr3_aa: CASSLGQATYEQYF
d_call: .; j_call: TRBJ1-5; clone_size: .; v_call: TRBV19; cdr3_nt: TGTGCCAGTAGTCTTCTTACACGGGGGAGCAATCAGCCCCAGCATTTT; cdr3_aa: CASSLLTRGSNQPQHF
d_call: .; j_call: TRBJ1-2; clone_size: .; v_call: TRBV6-2/TRBV6-3; cdr3_nt: TGTGCCAGCAGTTACGGTCAGGGTAAGGAAGGCTACACCTTC; cdr3_aa: CASSYGQGKEGYTF
d_call: .; j_call: TRBJ1-5; clone_size: .; v_call: TRBV10-3; cdr3_nt: TGTGCCATCAGTGCCCCCGGGGGGCAACCCCAGCATTTT; cdr3_aa: CAISAPGGQPQHF
d_call: .; j_call: TRBJ2-5; clone_size: .; v_call: TRBV2; cdr3_nt: TGTGCCAGCAAGGTGGAGCTGCTCCAAGAGACCCAGTACTTC; cdr3_aa: CASKVELLQETQYF
d_call: .; j_call: TRBJ2-7; clone_size: .; v_call: TRBV7-2; cdr3_nt: TGTGCCAGCAGCTTAGGCAGGGGTTTCTACGAGCAGTACTTC; cdr3_aa: CASSLGRGFYEQYF
d_call: TRBD1; j_call: TRBJ1-2; clone_size: .; v_call: TRBV15; cdr3_nt: TGTGCCACCAGCAGAGCCCCGGGACAGTCCTATGGCTACACCTTC; cdr3_aa: CATSRAPGQSYGYTF
d_call: .; j_call: TRBJ1-1; clone_size: .; v_call: TRBV6-2/TRBV6-3; cdr3_nt: TGTGCCAGCAGTTCGGAAGGTCGTAGGTGGGCAGGGAACACTGAAGCTTTCTTT; cdr3_aa: CASSSEGRRWAGNTEAFF
d_call: TRBD2; j_call: TRBJ2-7; clone_size: .; v_call: TRBV19; cdr3_nt: TGTGCCAGTAGTCCTAGCGGGGGGGCCTACGAGCAGTACTTC; cdr3_aa: CASSPSGGAYEQYF
d_call: TRBD1; j_call: TRBJ2-5; clone_size: .; v_call: TRBV6-2/TRBV6-3; cdr3_nt: TGTGCCAGCAGCCACCCGTGGCAGGGGGCCGGGGAGACCCAGTACTTC; cdr3_aa: CASSHPWQGAGETQYF
d_call: .; j_call: TRBJ1-1; clone_size: .; v_call: TRBV28; cdr3_nt: TGTGCCAGCAGTTCCGGACAGTTGAACACTGAAGCTTTCTTT; cdr3_aa: CASSSGQLNTEAFF
d_call: TRBD1; j_call: TRBJ2-6; clone_size: .; v_call: TRBV7-9; cdr3_nt: TGTGCCAGCAGCTTAGAGGGAGACAGGGGTGGGGCCAACGTCCTGACTTTC; cdr3_aa: CASSLEGDRGGANVLTF
d_call: TRBD1; j_call: TRBJ1-2; clone_size: .; v_call: TRBV11-2; cdr3_nt: TGTGCCAGCAGCCCTAAATTTGACAGGGCGGGAGGCTACACCTTC; cdr3_aa: CASSPKFDRAGGYTF